In its sample, the clone carrying this TCR beta chain was seen many times. The CDR3 is 14 amino acids. Deletions cut 0 bases from V and 2 bases from J, with 8 bases between. CDR1 and CDR2 from the germline V gene are MNHEY and SVGAGI. The study enrolled patients aged 18 to 65 with newly diagnosed hyperthyroidism of under 2 months' duration. Diagnoses were made from clinical symptoms, serum measures (thyroxine and TRAb), thyroid ultrasound and orbital computed tomography. More than 8 ml fresh peripheral blood yielded the PBMCs. RNA transcripts provided the source from which TCR beta CDR3 regions were amplified. During a first-round RT-PCR of the TCR CDR3, the HTBI primer set was used. In TCRdb, the multiplex PCR reads were re-called with MiXCR into one record per CDR3 protein. Of 500,000 to 550,000 distinct CDR3 sequences listed, around 20% are singletons. This sample was taken from a study of T cells in Graves' hyperthyroidism and ophthalmopathy.

This TCR came from a young man with Graves' hyperthyroidism. This chain uses TRBV6-5 with TRBJ2-7; no clear D gene. Sample: blood. The CDR3 DNA sequence: TGTGCCAGCAGTTACTCGGTGGAAACCTACGAGCAGTACTTC. Protein sequence: CASSYSVETYEQYF.